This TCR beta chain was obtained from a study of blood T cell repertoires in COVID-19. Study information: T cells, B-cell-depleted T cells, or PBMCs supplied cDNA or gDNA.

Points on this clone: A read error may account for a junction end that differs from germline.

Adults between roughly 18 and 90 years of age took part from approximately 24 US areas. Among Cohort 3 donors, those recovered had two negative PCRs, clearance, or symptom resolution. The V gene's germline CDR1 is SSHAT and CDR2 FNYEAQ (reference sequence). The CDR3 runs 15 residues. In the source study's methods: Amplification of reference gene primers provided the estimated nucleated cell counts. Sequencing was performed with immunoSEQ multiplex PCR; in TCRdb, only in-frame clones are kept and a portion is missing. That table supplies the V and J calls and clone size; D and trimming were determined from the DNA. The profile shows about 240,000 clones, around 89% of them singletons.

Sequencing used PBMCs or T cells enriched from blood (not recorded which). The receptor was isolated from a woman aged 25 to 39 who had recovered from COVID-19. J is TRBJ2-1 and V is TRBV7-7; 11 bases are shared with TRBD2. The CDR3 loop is CASSLRLAGGHEQFF. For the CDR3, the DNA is TGTGCTAGCAGCTTAAGGCTAGCGGGAGGCCATGAGCAGTTCTTC.